This T cell receptor beta chain emerged from a study of T cells in Graves' hyperthyroidism and ophthalmopathy. Unmatched junction bases numbered 3, after V lost 5 bases and J lost 7 bases. CDR3 size: 13 residues. CDR1 and CDR2 (germline): PRHDT, FYEKMQ (reference sequence). RNA transcripts provided the source from which TCR beta CDR3 regions were amplified. The TCR CDR3 was amplified in a first-round RT-PCR using the HTBI primer set. TCRdb ran MiXCR on the multiplex PCR reads and lists one entry per CDR3 protein. Altogether more than 75,000 distinct CDR3 sequences are present, over 50% being singletons, with the ten largest covering 27%. Broader study findings: Ophthalmopathy was distinguished from stable hyperthyroidism by 13 V-J signatures.

There are many counts of this clonotype. Its antigen is not known. Reasons for excluding patients were uncontrolled infection, other autoimmune disease, pregnancy or lactation. This sequence joins TRBV13 and TRBJ2-2; 8 positions match TRBD1. This clonotype was sampled from a woman in her forties with Graves' hyperthyroidism. The sequenced material came from blood. The CDR3 nucleotides read TGTGCCAGCAGCCCGGACAGGGTCGGGGAGCTGTTTTTT. This translates into CASSPDRVGELFF.